This note documents a single T cell receptor (beta chain) sequence. Relative to the germline gene, one junction end is altered; a read error may explain this. CDR1 is SNHLY, CDR2 FYNNEI, per germline. The CDR3 is 14 residues long. The sample originates from a study of patients and donors after allogeneic stem cell transplantation. TCRdb called the RT-PCR reads again in MiXCR, with one record for every CDR3 protein. The sample lists about 200,000 distinct CDR3 sequences, 40% to 45% occurring once. The V and J genes are TRBV2 and TRBJ1-5, with D maybe TRBD1 (5 bases). This receptor was identified in a human donor who was either an allogeneic HSCT recipient or a stem cell or donor lymphocyte infusion donor (not recorded which). It is not recorded whose cells these are; they may come from a transplant donor. The specimen sequenced was blood, either unsorted or a sorted T cell fraction (not recorded which). The CDR3 DNA reads as TGTACCAGCAGTGAGAGGGGCGGCAATCAGCCCCAGCATTTT. Its translation is CTSSERGGNQPQHF. The complete variable domain, with remaining parts taken from reference TRBV2 and TRBJ1-5, reads EPEVTQTPSHQVTQMGQEVILRCVPISNHLYFYWYRQILGQKVEFLVSFYNNEISEKSEIFDDQFSVERPDGSNFTLKIRSTKLEDSAMYFCTSSERGGNQPQHFGDGTRLSIL.